This T cell receptor beta chain appears in the sequencing data of a study of CD8+ T cells in alopecia areata. Study-level results: Sequencing of scalp tissue also captures the resident alphabeta T cells of normal skin. Compared with mice, patients displayed less clear TCR sharing, possibly for HLA-related reasons. It was lesional scalp, especially alopecia totalis/universalis, that showed higher clonality than normal scalp.

The sample holds a few counts of this clone. Its antigen remains unknown. RNA, once extracted, was reverse transcribed into cDNA for use as the sequencing template. Assay used: immunoSEQ multiplex PCR; TCRdb lists only in-frame clones, some missing. The sample lists some 82,000 clones, around 54% occurring once. Collected material from alopecia areata patients comprised lesional scalp punch biopsies and peripheral blood. V gave up 7 bases and J gave up 8 bases, with 23 bases separating them. Looked up from germline, CDR1 is SQVTM and CDR2 is ANQGSEA. The CDR3 extends over 14 amino acids. Sample: NKG2D-high CD8+ T cells sorted from blood. The chain is built from TRBV29-1 and TRBJ1-2; perhaps TRBD1 as D (6 bases). The clonotype originates from a human donor with alopecia areata. The CDR3 nucleotides are TGCAGCGCCCTAACGGTGGGGGGCGCTTGGGGCTACACCTTC. Translating gives CSALTVGGAWGYTF.